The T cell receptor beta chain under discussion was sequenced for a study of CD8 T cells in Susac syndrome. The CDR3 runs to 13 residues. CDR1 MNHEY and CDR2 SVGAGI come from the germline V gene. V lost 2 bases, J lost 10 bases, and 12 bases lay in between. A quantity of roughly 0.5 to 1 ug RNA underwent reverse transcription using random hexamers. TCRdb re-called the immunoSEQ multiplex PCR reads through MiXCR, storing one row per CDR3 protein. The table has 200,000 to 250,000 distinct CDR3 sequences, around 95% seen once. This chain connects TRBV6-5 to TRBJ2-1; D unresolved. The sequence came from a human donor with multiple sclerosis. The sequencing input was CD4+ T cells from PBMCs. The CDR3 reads CASSYVIGREQFF. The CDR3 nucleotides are TGTGCCAGCAGTTACGTTATCGGTCGAGAGCAGTTCTTC.